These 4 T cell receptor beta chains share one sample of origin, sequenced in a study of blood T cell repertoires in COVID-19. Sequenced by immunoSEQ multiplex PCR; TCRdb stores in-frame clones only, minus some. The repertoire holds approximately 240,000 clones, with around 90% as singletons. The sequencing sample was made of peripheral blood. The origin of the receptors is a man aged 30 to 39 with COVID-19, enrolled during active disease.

CDR3 sequence: CASSVEGQGGSEQYF. The CDR3 DNA reads TGTGCCAGCAGCGTAGAGGGACAGGGAGGTTCGGAGCAGTACTTC. The V and J genes are TRBV9 and TRBJ2-7; 9 bases match TRBD1. Germline V gene sequence: CDR1 SGDLS, CDR2 YYNGEE. The CDR3 runs 15 residues. With V trimmed by 0 bases and J by 7 bases, 8 bases remained unmatched.

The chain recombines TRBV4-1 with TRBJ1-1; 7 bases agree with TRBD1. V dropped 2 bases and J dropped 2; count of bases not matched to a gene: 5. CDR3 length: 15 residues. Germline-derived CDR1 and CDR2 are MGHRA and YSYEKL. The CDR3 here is CASSQFRTGNTEAFF. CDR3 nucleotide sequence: TGCGCCAGCAGCCAATTCAGGACAGGCAACACTGAAGCTTTCTTT.

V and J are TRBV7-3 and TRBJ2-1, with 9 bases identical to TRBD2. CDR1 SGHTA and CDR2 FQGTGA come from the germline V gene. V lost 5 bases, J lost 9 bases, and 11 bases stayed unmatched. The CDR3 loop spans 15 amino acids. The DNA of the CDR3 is TGTGCCAGCAGCACAATAGCGGGGGAGGGAGGTGAGCAGTTCTTC. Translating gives CASSTIAGEGGEQFF.

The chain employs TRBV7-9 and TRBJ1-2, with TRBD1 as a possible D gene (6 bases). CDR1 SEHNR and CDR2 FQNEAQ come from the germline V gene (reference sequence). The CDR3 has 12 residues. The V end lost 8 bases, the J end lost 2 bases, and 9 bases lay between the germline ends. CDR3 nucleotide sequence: TGTGCCAGCGCAGGGGCCAACTATGGCTACACCTTC. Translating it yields CASAGANYGYTF.